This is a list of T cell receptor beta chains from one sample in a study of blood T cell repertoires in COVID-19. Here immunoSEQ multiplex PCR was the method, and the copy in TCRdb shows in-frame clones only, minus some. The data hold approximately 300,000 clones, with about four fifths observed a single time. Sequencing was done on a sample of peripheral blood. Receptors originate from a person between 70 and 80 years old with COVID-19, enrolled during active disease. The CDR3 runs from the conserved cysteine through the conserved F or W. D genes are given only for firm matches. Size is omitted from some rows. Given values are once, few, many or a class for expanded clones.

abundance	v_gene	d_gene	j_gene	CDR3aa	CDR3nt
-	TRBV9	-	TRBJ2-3	CASSGPPRFWTQYF	TGTGCCAGCAGCGGCCCACCGCGATTTTGGACGCAGTATTTT
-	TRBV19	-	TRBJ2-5	CASSIDTQETQYF	TGTGCCAGTAGTATTGACACTCAAGAGACCCAGTACTTC
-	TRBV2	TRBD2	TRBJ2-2	CASSELAGGLGELFF	TGTGCCAGCAGTGAGTTAGCGGGGGGGCTCGGAGAGCTGTTTTTT
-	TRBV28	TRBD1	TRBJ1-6	CASHRGPSPLHF	TGTGCCAGCCACAGGGGGCCCTCACCCCTCCACTTT
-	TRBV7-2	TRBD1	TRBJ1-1	CASSSVDRGTEAFF	TGTGCCAGCAGCTCTGTAGACAGGGGCACTGAAGCTTTCTTT
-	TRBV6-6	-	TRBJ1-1	CASRVTDMNTEAFF	TGTGCCAGCAGGGTGACGGACATGAACACTGAAGCTTTCTTT
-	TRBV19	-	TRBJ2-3	CASSVGGPSTDTQYF	TGTGCCAGTAGTGTAGGGGGGCCAAGCACAGATACGCAGTATTTT
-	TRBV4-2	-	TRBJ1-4	CASSQDEGTRKLFF	TGTGCCAGCAGCCAAGATGAAGGGACTCGGAAACTGTTTTTT
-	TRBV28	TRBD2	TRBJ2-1	CASSFDLGTSVPNEQFF	TGTGCCAGCAGCTTCGACTTAGGGACTAGCGTTCCAAATGAGCAGTTCTTC
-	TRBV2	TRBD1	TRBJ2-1	CASSARDRGPPKNEQFF	TGTGCCAGCAGTGCCCGGGACAGGGGACCTCCCAAAAATGAGCAGTTCTTC
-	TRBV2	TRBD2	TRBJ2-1	CASTGPSGSGNEQFF	TGTGCCAGCACGGGTCCTAGCGGGAGTGGGAATGAGCAGTTCTTC
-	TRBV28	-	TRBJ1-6	CASSGSSSYNSPLHF	TGTGCCAGCAGTGGTTCGAGCTCCTATAATTCACCCCTCCACTTT
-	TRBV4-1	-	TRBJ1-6	CASSQDIISPLHF	TGCGCCAGCAGCCAAGATATAATCTCACCCCTCCACTTT
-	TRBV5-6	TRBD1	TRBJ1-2	CASSSNRGFSYGYTF	TGTGCCAGCAGCTCAAACAGGGGTTTTAGCTATGGCTACACCTTC
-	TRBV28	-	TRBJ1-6	CASSLLGGAPHF	TGTGCCAGCAGTTTATTAGGGGGGGCGCCCCACTTT
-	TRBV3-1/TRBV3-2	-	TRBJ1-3	CASSQAFSGNTIYF	TGTGCCAGCAGCCAGGCATTCTCTGGAAACACCATATATTTT
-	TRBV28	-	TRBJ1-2	CASSFPGIYGYTF	TGTGCCAGCAGTTTTCCAGGGATCTATGGCTACACCTTC
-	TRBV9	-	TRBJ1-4	CASSPSTGTSEKLFF	TGTGCCAGCAGCCCCTCCACAGGAACCAGTGAAAAACTGTTTTTT
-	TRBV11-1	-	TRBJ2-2	CASSFGGELFF	TGTGCCAGCAGCTTCGGGGGGGAGCTGTTTTTT
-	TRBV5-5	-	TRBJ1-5	CASSQQFLGAGDQPQHF	TGTGCCAGCAGCCAACAATTTCTGGGAGCAGGGGATCAGCCCCAGCATTTT
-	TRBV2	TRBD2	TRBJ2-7	CASSPSGGVSYEQYF	TGTGCCAGCAGTCCTAGCGGGGGGGTTTCCTACGAGCAGTACTTC
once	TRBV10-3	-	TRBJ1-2	CAISEERANYGYTF	TGTGCCATCAGTGAAGAGAGAGCTAACTATGGCTACACCTTC
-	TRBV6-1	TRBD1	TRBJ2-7	CASSETTGGTGEQYF	TGTGCCAGCAGTGAAACGACAGGGGGCACGGGCGAGCAGTACTTC
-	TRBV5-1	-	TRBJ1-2	CASSSSRGTDYGYTF	TGCGCCAGCAGCTCCAGTCGGGGAACGGACTATGGCTACACCTTC
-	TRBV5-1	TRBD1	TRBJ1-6	CASSQEWTGYNSPLHF	TGCGCCAGCAGCCAAGAATGGACAGGGTATAATTCACCCCTCCACTTT
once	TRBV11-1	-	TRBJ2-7	CASSLGTSHEQYF	TGTGCCAGCAGCTTAGGGACATCCCACGAGCAGTACTTC
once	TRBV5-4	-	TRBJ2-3	CASSTQTSSSTDTQYF	TGTGCCAGCAGCACCCAAACTAGCAGTAGCACAGATACGCAGTATTTT
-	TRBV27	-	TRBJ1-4	CASSPPTGPTNEKLFF	TGTGCCAGCAGTCCCCCCACAGGGCCAACTAATGAAAAACTGTTTTTT
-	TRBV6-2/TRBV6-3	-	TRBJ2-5	CASSSTYETQYF	TGTGCCAGCAGTTCCACCTACGAGACCCAGTACTTC
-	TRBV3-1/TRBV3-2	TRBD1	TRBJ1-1	CASSRATGSSGGAFF	TGTGCCAGCAGCCGAGCGACAGGGTCTTCAGGGGGGGCTTTCTTT
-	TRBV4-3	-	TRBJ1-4	CASSQLTGPHEKLFF	TGCGCCAGCAGCCAACTTACAGGGCCACATGAAAAACTGTTTTTT
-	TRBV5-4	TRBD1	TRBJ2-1	CASSYRDRGLGEQFF	TGTGCCAGCAGCTACCGGGACAGGGGGCTAGGTGAGCAGTTCTTC
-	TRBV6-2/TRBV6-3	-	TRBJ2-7	CASSYRSGRASAIYEQYF	TGTGCCAGCAGTTATCGTAGTGGTCGGGCTAGCGCAATCTACGAGCAGTACTTC
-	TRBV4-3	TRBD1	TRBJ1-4	CASSQDRGTGVEKLFF	TGCGCCAGCAGCCAAGATAGAGGGACAGGGGTTGAAAAACTGTTTTTT
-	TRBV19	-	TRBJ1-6	CASRMRNSPLHF	TGTGCCAGTAGGATGAGGAATTCACCCCTCCACTTT
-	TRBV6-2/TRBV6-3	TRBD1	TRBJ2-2	CASSKTGSTGELFF	TGTGCCAGCAGTAAGACAGGGAGCACCGGGGAGCTGTTTTTT
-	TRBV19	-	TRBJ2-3	CASRRQVTDTQYF	TGTGCCAGTAGGAGACAGGTCACAGATACGCAGTATTTT
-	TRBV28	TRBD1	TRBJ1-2	CASRYAGTGIYGYTF	TGTGCCAGCAGGTACGCCGGGACAGGGATCTATGGCTACACCTTC
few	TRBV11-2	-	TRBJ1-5	CASSLKGDPAWPQHF	TGTGCCAGCAGCCTGAAGGGGGATCCTGCGTGGCCCCAGCATTTT
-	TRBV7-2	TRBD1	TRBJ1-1	CASSLVAGKGGGEAFF	TGTGCCAGCAGCTTAGTGGCAGGGAAAGGGGGCGGTGAAGCTTTCTTT
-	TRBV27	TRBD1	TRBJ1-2	CASSSPTGASYGYTF	TGTGCCAGCAGTTCACCCACAGGGGCGAGTTATGGCTACACCTTC
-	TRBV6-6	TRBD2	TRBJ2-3	CASRDSGRAKDTQYF	TGTGCCAGCAGAGACAGCGGGAGGGCCAAAGATACGCAGTATTTT